Following are 20 T cell receptor beta chains from one sample sequenced in a study of blood T cell repertoires in COVID-19. Sequencing was performed with immunoSEQ multiplex PCR; in TCRdb, only in-frame clones are kept and a portion is missing. The sample shows hundreds of thousands of clones, nearly 90% of them seen only once. Sample: PBMCs or T cells enriched from blood (not recorded which). The receptors here all came from a woman aged 50 to 65 who had been exposed to COVID-19.

Only one count was recorded for this clone. The CDR3 region is CASSPIFRQGATGELFF. The CDR3 nucleotides read TGTGCCAGCAGCCCAATATTCAGACAGGGTGCCACCGGGGAGCTGTTTTTT. The V and J genes are TRBV11-2 and TRBJ2-2, with 7 nucleotides matching TRBD1. V dropped 5 bases and J dropped 4; count of bases not matched to a gene: 13. The CDR3 spans 17 residues. Germline V gives CDR1 SGHAT, CDR2 FQNNGV.

This sequence joins TRBV4-1 and TRBJ2-7; D gene unclear. The V gene lost 1 base and the J gene lost 2 bases, with 9 bases spanning the gap. The CDR3 consists of 14 residues. Germline V gives CDR1 MGHRA, CDR2 YSYEKL. In DNA, the CDR3 is TGCGCCAGCAGCCAAGGTCACGGTCCCTACGAGCAGTACTTC. The encoded protein is CASSQGHGPYEQYF.

This sequence joins TRBV27 and TRBJ1-1; 8 bases fit TRBD1. CDR1 MNHEY and CDR2 SMNVEV come from the germline V gene (reference sequence). The CDR3 is made up of 13 amino acids. Trimming cost V 4 bases and J 4 bases; bases outside gene matches: 2. The CDR3 DNA sequence: TGTGCCAGCAGTTCGACAGGGGCCACTGAAGCTTTCTTT. Its translation is CASSSTGATEAFF.

The V gene is TRBV6-5, the J gene TRBJ1-5, with D unclear. The V gene's germline CDR1 is MNHEY and CDR2 SVGAGI. Trimming removed 6 bases at V and 13 bases at J, with 19 bases between. This CDR3 has 13 amino acids. CDR3 amino acids: CASRQLYSPRQHF. CDR3 DNA: TGTGCCAGCAGACAACTCTACAGCCCCCGGCAGCATTTT.

This chain links TRBV2 with TRBJ2-5; TRBD1 aligns across 10 bases. The CDR3 runs to 15 residues. Trimming cost V 7 bases and J 0 bases; bases outside gene matches: 5. The germline CDR1 and CDR2 sequences are SNHLY and FYNNEI. CDR3 coding DNA: TGTGCCAGCAACCCGGACAGGGGGTACCAAGAGACCCAGTACTTC. Amino acid sequence: CASNPDRGYQETQYF.

V usage is TRBV5-1 and J usage is TRBJ2-1; TRBD2 agrees at 10 bases. The J segment lost 8 bases and the V segment lost 4 bases, leaving 9 bases of the junction unmatched. The germline CDR1 and CDR2 sequences are SGHRS and YFSETQ. The CDR3 extends over 15 amino acids. CDR3 protein: CASSTLAGFWDEQFF. Written as DNA, the CDR3 is TGCGCCAGCAGCACACTAGCGGGGTTTTGGGATGAGCAGTTCTTC.

CDR3 sequence (DNA): TGTGCCAGCACTGGGCAACCAAGAAGTGAGCAGTACTTC. Translation gives CASTGQPRSEQYF. The chain couples TRBV2 to TRBJ2-7; D unresolved. Germline V gene sequence: CDR1 SNHLY, CDR2 FYNNEI. There are 13 residues in the CDR3. Trimming took off 7 bases at V and 7 bases at J, with 17 bases between the two ends.

The chain recombines TRBV2 with TRBJ1-5; D gene unclear. The germline gives CDR1 SNHLY, CDR2 FYNNEI. The V end was cut by 7 bases, the J end by 3 bases, with 13 bases between. The CDR3 totals 14 residues. In DNA, the CDR3 is TGTGCCAGCAAAGCCACAGAGCTCAATCAGCCCCAGCATTTT. Its protein is CASKATELNQPQHF.

This clone appeared once. In DNA, the CDR3 is TGTGCCAGCAGTCTAGCGGGGGGGCTCGGAGAGACCCAGTACTTC. It is translated as CASSLAGGLGETQYF. The V call is TRBV6-5, the J call TRBJ2-5; 12 bases line up with TRBD2. CDR1 is MNHEY, CDR2 SVGAGI, per germline. CDR3 length: 15 residues. V was pared by 5 bases and J by 4 bases, with 5 bases of the junction left unmatched.

The chain employs TRBV12-5 and TRBJ2-5; TRBD1 aligns across 7 bases. CDR3 length: 12 amino acids. J was trimmed by 5 bases and V by 7 bases; bases with no gene match: 4. Looked up from germline, CDR1 is LGHNT and CDR2 is FRNRAP. CDR3 nucleotides: TGTGCTAGTGCAGGGGGAGCGGAGACCCAGTACTTC. Amino acid sequence: CASAGGAETQYF. Using reference TRBV12-5 and TRBJ2-5 for the parts outside the CDR3, the full variable domain is DARVTQTPRHKVTEMGQEVTMRCQPILGHNTVFWYRQTMMQGLELLAYFRNRAPLDDSGMPKDRFSAEMPDATLATLKIQPSEPRDSAVYFCASAGGAETQYFGPGTRLLVL.

V gene TRBV5-8 combines with J gene TRBJ2-5; D is perhaps TRBD2 (5 bases). The germline gives CDR1 SGHTS, CDR2 YDEGEE. The germline V and J ends were trimmed by 3 bases and 7 bases, with 19 bases remaining between them. The CDR3 loop spans 15 amino acids. As DNA, the CDR3 is TGTGCCAGCAGCTCCCTTGGAGGACCCAAAGGGACCCAGTACTTC. This encodes CASSSLGGPKGTQYF.

This clone has a handful of counts. The chain recombines TRBV3-1 (or the pseudogene TRBV3-2) with TRBJ1-2, with 8 bases matching TRBD1. V was clipped by 1 base and J by 7 bases; unmatched bases: 5. The CDR3 sequence is 14 residues long. CDR1 LGHDT and CDR2 YNNKEL come from the germline V gene (reference sequence). CDR3 nucleotides: TGTGCCAGCAGCCAAGTACAGGGGGGGAGTGGCTACACCTTC. It translates to CASSQVQGGSGYTF.

This clone was seen only once. J is TRBJ2-3 and V is TRBV10-3; the match to TRBD2 covers 9 bases. The junction had 17 bases not matched to a gene; V was cut back by 7 bases and J by 6 bases. The CDR3 sequence is 17 residues long. Germline V gene sequence: CDR1 ENHRY, CDR2 SYGVKD. CDR3 bases: TGTGCCATCAAGGAAGGCAGCGGGGGGCGGGATATGGATACGCAGTATTTT. Translation: CAIKEGSGGRDMDTQYF.

The rearrangement joins TRBV28 to TRBJ2-7, with a tentative D call TRBD2 (6 bases). This CDR3 is built from 17 residues. V was cut by 6 bases and J by 0 bases, with 21 bases left in between. Germline-derived CDR1 and CDR2 are MDHEN and SYDVKM. CDR3 in DNA: TGTGCCAGCAGAACACCATTGGGGGACGGGAGCTCCTACGAGCAGTACTTC. Its protein is CASRTPLGDGSSYEQYF.

This CDR3 is CASSLFRAGTGELFF. CDR3 coding DNA: TGTGCCAGCAGTCTTTTTCGGGCGGGCACCGGGGAGCTGTTTTTT. The chain couples TRBV27 to TRBJ2-2, with D possibly matching TRBD2 (5 bases). V was pared by 5 bases and J by 4 bases, with 14 bases between. Germline V gene sequence: CDR1 MNHEY, CDR2 SMNVEV (reference sequence). CDR3 length equals 15 residues.

This chain joins TRBV7-9 and TRBJ1-1; TRBD1 might be the D (5 bases). The CDR3 extends over 12 amino acids. Per germline, CDR1 SEHNR and CDR2 FQNEAQ (reference sequence). The ends were cut back, 4 bases at V and 6 bases at J, with 9 bases in the middle. The CDR3 region has the DNA TGTGCCAGCAGCTCAGGGATCGCTGAAGCTTTCTTT. Its protein product is CASSSGIAEAFF.

This chain connects TRBV28 to TRBJ1-1; TRBD1 matches at 7 bases. The CDR3 sequence is 16 residues long. Trimming cost V 5 bases and J 4 bases; bases outside gene matches: 13. CDR1 MDHEN and CDR2 SYDVKM come from the germline V gene. For the CDR3, the DNA is TGTGCCAGCAGTAAAATACAGGGGAACTTGGGCACTGAAGCTTTCTTT. This sequence encodes CASSKIQGNLGTEAFF.

V usage is TRBV5-4 and J usage is TRBJ2-3; 10 positions match TRBD2. This CDR3 spans 17 amino acids. The germline gives CDR1 SGHNT, CDR2 YYREEE (reference sequence). After removal of 2 bases from V and 4 bases from J, the junction contained 10 bases not matched to a gene. CDR3 coding DNA: TGTGCCAGCAGCTTCGCGGGACTAGCGTTATCGGCAGATACGCAGTATTTT. Translated: CASSFAGLALSADTQYF.

The chain combines TRBV2 with TRBJ1-5; possible D gene TRBD1, 6 bases. V was cut by 5 bases and J by 2 bases, with 10 bases left in between. CDR1 and CDR2 from the germline V gene are SNHLY and FYNNEI. The CDR3 extends over 14 amino acids. The CDR3 nucleotides are TGTGCCAGCAGTCTGGGGGCGGGCAATCAGCCCCAGCATTTT. It is translated as CASSLGAGNQPQHF.

This rearrangement joins TRBV7-9 to TRBJ2-1; D is perhaps TRBD1 (6 bases). Germline V gene sequence: CDR1 SEHNR, CDR2 FQNEAQ (reference sequence). The V gene lost 4 bases and the J gene lost 9 bases, with 13 bases spanning the gap. The length of the CDR3 is 13 residues. The CDR3 sequence: CASSWDMFSEQFF. The CDR3 DNA reads as TGTGCCAGCAGCTGGGACATGTTCAGTGAGCAGTTCTTC.